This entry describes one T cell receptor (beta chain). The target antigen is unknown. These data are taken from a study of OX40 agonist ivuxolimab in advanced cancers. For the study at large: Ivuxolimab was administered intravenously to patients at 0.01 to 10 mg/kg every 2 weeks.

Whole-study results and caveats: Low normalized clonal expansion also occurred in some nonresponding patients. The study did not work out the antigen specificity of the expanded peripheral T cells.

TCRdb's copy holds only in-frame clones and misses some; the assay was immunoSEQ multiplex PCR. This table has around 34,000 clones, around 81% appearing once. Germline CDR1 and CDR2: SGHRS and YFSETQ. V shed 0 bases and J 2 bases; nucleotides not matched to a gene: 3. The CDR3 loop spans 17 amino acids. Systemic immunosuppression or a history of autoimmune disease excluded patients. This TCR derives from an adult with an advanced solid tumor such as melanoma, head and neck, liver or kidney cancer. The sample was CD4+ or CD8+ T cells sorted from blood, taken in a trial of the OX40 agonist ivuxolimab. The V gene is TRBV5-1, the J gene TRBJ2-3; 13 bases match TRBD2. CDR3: CASSLGTSGGNTDTQYF. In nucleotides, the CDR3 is TGCGCCAGCAGCTTGGGGACTAGCGGGGGTAACACAGATACGCAGTATTTT.